This is a list of T cell receptor beta chains from one sample in a study of T cells expressing NK-cell markers. For each CDR3 protein, TCRdb gives one entry from its re-call of the 5' RACE reads, without DNA. Its listing shows 500,000 to 600,000 distinct CDR3 sequences. Source material: blood T cells: a sorted CD56 or NKG2C T cell subset, CD4+ or CD8+ T cells, or bulk PBMC T cells (not recorded which). The receptors were gathered from a man between 18 and 29 years old in good health. CDR3s include the opening cysteine and the closing phenylalanine or tryptophan.

CDR3aa: CASSLAQAGVNEQFF
j_gene: TRBJ2-1
v_gene: TRBV5-1

CDR3aa: CASSYSRTDLFNSPLHF
j_gene: TRBJ1-6
v_gene: TRBV6-5

CDR3aa: CSAGTGGEKLFF
j_gene: TRBJ1-4
v_gene: TRBV20-1

CDR3aa: CASSQVLYEKLFF
j_gene: TRBJ1-4
v_gene: TRBV4-1

CDR3aa: CASTLQGVSNQPQHF
j_gene: TRBJ1-5
v_gene: TRBV7-2

CDR3aa: CSVDGTGGNTDTQYF
j_gene: TRBJ2-3
v_gene: TRBV29-1

CDR3aa: CASSESRRGGIDTGELFF
j_gene: TRBJ2-2
v_gene: TRBV25-1

CDR3aa: CASSVGGRASYEQYF
j_gene: TRBJ2-7
v_gene: TRBV9

CDR3aa: CASSEQGPYNYGYTF
j_gene: TRBJ1-2
v_gene: TRBV25-1

CDR3aa: CASSQEPGNYGYTF
j_gene: TRBJ1-2
v_gene: TRBV4-2

CDR3aa: CASSSTNEQFF
j_gene: TRBJ2-1
v_gene: TRBV7-9

CDR3aa: CASSLGRVAGYTF
j_gene: TRBJ1-2
v_gene: TRBV12-3/TRBV12-4

CDR3aa: CASSFKGQGTRNEKLFF
j_gene: TRBJ1-4
v_gene: TRBV5-1

CDR3aa: CASSQGQGFTGELFF
j_gene: TRBJ2-2
v_gene: TRBV5-4

CDR3aa: CASSATKMTGAYEQYF
j_gene: TRBJ2-7
v_gene: TRBV19

CDR3aa: CASSEEGGRSGANVLTF
j_gene: TRBJ2-6
v_gene: TRBV25-1

CDR3aa: CASSEPGPSTDTQYF
j_gene: TRBJ2-3
v_gene: TRBV12-3/TRBV12-4

CDR3aa: CASSVNPTSVETQYF
j_gene: TRBJ2-5
v_gene: TRBV9

CDR3aa: CASRARAKGTYNEQFF
j_gene: TRBJ2-1
v_gene: TRBV7-9

CDR3aa: CASSYGGPYNEQFF
j_gene: TRBJ2-1
v_gene: TRBV6-2/TRBV6-3

CDR3aa: CSARDRGLAVNEQFF
j_gene: TRBJ2-1
v_gene: TRBV20-1

CDR3aa: CASSLGVGLSNQPQHF
j_gene: TRBJ1-5
v_gene: TRBV12-3/TRBV12-4

CDR3aa: CAISEAPGANVLTF
j_gene: TRBJ2-6
v_gene: TRBV10-3

CDR3aa: CASSGQGPVDTQYF
j_gene: TRBJ2-3
v_gene: TRBV2

CDR3aa: CSVVLGGQSIF
j_gene: TRBJ1-4
v_gene: TRBV29-1

CDR3aa: CAISGAREGQPQHF
j_gene: TRBJ1-5
v_gene: TRBV10-3

CDR3aa: CSARPGGQSSYNEQFF
j_gene: TRBJ2-1
v_gene: TRBV20-1

CDR3aa: CASSLAPSESNEQFF
j_gene: TRBJ2-1
v_gene: TRBV5-1

CDR3aa: CASRYDTYNEQFF
j_gene: TRBJ2-1
v_gene: TRBV5-4

CDR3aa: CASSLTSGHLYNEQFF
j_gene: TRBJ2-1
v_gene: TRBV14

CDR3aa: CASSVGAINTDTQYF
j_gene: TRBJ2-3
v_gene: TRBV9

CDR3aa: CASSSGTSGRNNEQFF
j_gene: TRBJ2-1
v_gene: TRBV7-3

CDR3aa: CASGLAGGTTAEQFF
j_gene: TRBJ2-1
v_gene: TRBV7-2

CDR3aa: CATTQRAPGSMANEKLFF
j_gene: TRBJ1-4
v_gene: TRBV6-5

CDR3aa: CASSPRVAAKNIQYF
j_gene: TRBJ2-4
v_gene: TRBV18

CDR3aa: CSALDRQNTGELFF
j_gene: TRBJ2-2
v_gene: TRBV20-1

CDR3aa: CASQAGGTDTQYF
j_gene: TRBJ2-3
v_gene: TRBV5-1

CDR3aa: CASSPPRAGVLTDTQYF
j_gene: TRBJ2-3
v_gene: TRBV7-9

CDR3aa: CASSLGGQGSTDTQYF
j_gene: TRBJ2-3
v_gene: TRBV12-3/TRBV12-4

CDR3aa: CASSFRFADTQYF
j_gene: TRBJ2-3
v_gene: TRBV11-2

CDR3aa: CASSWATGYNGANVLTF
j_gene: TRBJ2-6
v_gene: TRBV12-3/TRBV12-4

CDR3aa: CASGQPTGAGTYNEQFF
j_gene: TRBJ2-1
v_gene: TRBV12-5

CDR3aa: CASSLLLSDNEQFF
j_gene: TRBJ2-1
v_gene: TRBV28

CDR3aa: CSVAEGPGELFF
j_gene: TRBJ2-2
v_gene: TRBV29-1

CDR3aa: CSDTRDRVSYEQFF
j_gene: TRBJ2-1
v_gene: TRBV29-1

CDR3aa: CASSSQDRGYRGGYTF
j_gene: TRBJ1-2
v_gene: TRBV13

CDR3aa: CATSDSSSASPDTQYF
j_gene: TRBJ2-3
v_gene: TRBV24-1

CDR3aa: CASRGGTGETYEQYF
j_gene: TRBJ2-7
v_gene: TRBV7-9

CDR3aa: CASSVRGGVWEITNTGELFF
j_gene: TRBJ2-2
v_gene: TRBV9

CDR3aa: CASSRGGVGETQYF
j_gene: TRBJ2-5
v_gene: TRBV5-5

CDR3aa: CASSLTSGGNTGELFF
j_gene: TRBJ2-2
v_gene: TRBV4-1

CDR3aa: CATSRYEGSGELFF
j_gene: TRBJ2-2
v_gene: TRBV15

CDR3aa: CASSPGTGGELFF
j_gene: TRBJ2-2
v_gene: TRBV18

CDR3aa: CASSLIPGGGGFGNEQFF
j_gene: TRBJ2-1
v_gene: TRBV12-3/TRBV12-4

CDR3aa: CASSWARLATQYF
j_gene: TRBJ2-3
v_gene: TRBV27

CDR3aa: CASSLAGRTMNTEAFF
j_gene: TRBJ1-1
v_gene: TRBV5-1

CDR3aa: CASSQGLETDTQYF
j_gene: TRBJ2-3
v_gene: TRBV4-2

CDR3aa: CASTQDREGTQYF
j_gene: TRBJ2-5
v_gene: TRBV12-3/TRBV12-4

CDR3aa: CSVRRTSSGVEQYF
j_gene: TRBJ2-7
v_gene: TRBV29-1

CDR3aa: CASSKSGRTYEQYF
j_gene: TRBJ2-7
v_gene: TRBV25-1